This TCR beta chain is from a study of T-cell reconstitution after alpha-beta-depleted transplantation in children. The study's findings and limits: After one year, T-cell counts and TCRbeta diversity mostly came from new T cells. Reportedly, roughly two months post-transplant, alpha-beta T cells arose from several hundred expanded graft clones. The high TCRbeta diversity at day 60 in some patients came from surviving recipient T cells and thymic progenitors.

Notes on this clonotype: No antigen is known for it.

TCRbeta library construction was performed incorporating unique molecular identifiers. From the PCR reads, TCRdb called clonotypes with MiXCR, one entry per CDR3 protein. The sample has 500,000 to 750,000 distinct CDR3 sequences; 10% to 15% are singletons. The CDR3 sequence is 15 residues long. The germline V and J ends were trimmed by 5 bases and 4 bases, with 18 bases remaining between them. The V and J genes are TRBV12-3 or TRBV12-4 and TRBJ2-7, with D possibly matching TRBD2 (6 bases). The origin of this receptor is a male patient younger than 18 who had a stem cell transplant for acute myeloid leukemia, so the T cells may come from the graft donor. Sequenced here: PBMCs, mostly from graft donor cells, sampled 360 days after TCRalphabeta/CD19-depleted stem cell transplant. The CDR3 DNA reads TGTGCCAGCAGTCCCCGACTAGGTTTAAGTTACGAGCAGTACTTC. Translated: CASSPRLGLSYEQYF.